This paragraph covers one T cell receptor (beta chain) sequence. The data stem from a study of blood T cell repertoires in COVID-19. At the level of the study: Sites in the United States, Italy and Spain provided acute and convalescent COVID-19 samples.

Between the trimmed V and J ends, which lost 0 bases and 6 bases, there was a span of 10 bases. The germline CDR1 and CDR2 sequences are SGHRS and YFSETQ. The CDR3 loop spans 13 amino acids. Methods used by the authors: The authors estimated nucleated cell counts from reference gene primer amplification. The repertoire was sequenced with immunoSEQ multiplex PCR; TCRdb's copy has only in-frame clones and lacks some. That table supplies the V and J calls and clone size; D and trimming were determined from the DNA. The sample contains fewer than 10,000 clones, around 88% of which appear only once. The TCR sequence derives from a human donor with active COVID-19. The donor label of this sample is uncertain. Sequencing input: peripheral blood. The rearrangement joins TRBV5-1 to TRBJ2-7; a possible D gene is TRBD1 (5 bases). CDR3 in amino acids: CASSLGDRGEQYF. The CDR3 nucleotides are TGCGCCAGCAGCTTGGGTGACAGAGGCGAGCAGTACTTC.